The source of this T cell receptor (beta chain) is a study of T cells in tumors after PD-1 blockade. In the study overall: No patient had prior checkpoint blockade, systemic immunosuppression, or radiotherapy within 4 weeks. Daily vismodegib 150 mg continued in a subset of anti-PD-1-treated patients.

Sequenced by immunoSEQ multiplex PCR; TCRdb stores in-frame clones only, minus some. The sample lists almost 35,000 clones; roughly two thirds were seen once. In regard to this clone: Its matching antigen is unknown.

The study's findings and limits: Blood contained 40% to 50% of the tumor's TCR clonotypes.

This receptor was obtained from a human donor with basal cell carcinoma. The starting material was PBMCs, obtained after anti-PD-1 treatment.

CDR3 sequence reads: CASSTTGGGDNEQFF. The CDR3 DNA reads TGTGCCAGTAGTACTACTGGGGGCGGTGACAATGAGCAGTTCTTC. J is TRBJ2-1 and V is TRBV19; TRBD1 might be the D (6 bases). The CDR3 runs to 15 residues. Trimming stripped 4 bases from V and 5 bases from J, with 15 bases between. Germline lookup yields CDR1 LNHDA and CDR2 SQIVND (reference sequence).